This T cell receptor beta chain was obtained from a study of shared clonotypes between healthy human individuals. Overall study results and limits: Generation probabilities were higher for clonotypes shared across all four sorted-subset donors than for unshared ones. Estimated richness was generally greater in naive than memory subsets. A few donors shared 4.5% to 6.5% of their naive CD4 clonotypes.

Terminally differentiated effector memory CD45RA+ cells were excluded by CCR7 positive selection of CD45RO-negative cells. The length of the CDR3 is 14 residues. Deletions cut 3 bases from V and 7 bases from J, with 12 bases between. Germline CDR1 reads MGHRA; CDR2 reads YSYEKL. As regards this clone: Its antigen is still unknown.

Original handling: For the immunoSEQ data, sequences were junction-only without quality scores, so filtering differed. Assay used: immunoSEQ multiplex PCR; TCRdb lists only in-frame clones, some missing. The DNA gave D and trimming, while V, J and clone size come from that table. The sample consists of about 2 million clones, roughly 94% of them appearing once. The V call is TRBV4-1, the J call TRBJ1-4, with D possibly being TRBD1 (6 bases). Sequenced: naive CD8+ T cells sorted from blood. The TCR comes from a man aged 18 to 30 in good health. The chain's CDR3 is CASSHGGRIEKLFF. The CDR3 bases are TGCGCCAGCAGCCACGGGGGGCGGATTGAAAAACTGTTTTTT.